A selection of T cell receptor beta chains follows, all from one sample in a study of blood T cell repertoires in COVID-19. Libraries were prepared by immunoSEQ multiplex PCR; TCRdb keeps only in-frame clonotypes and omits some of them. Of hundreds of thousands of clones detected, approximately 86% appear once; the ten largest clones hold 3%. The material sequenced was peripheral blood. Receptors were obtained from a human donor in a cohort sampled during active COVID-19. CDR3s include the opening cysteine and the closing phenylalanine or tryptophan. A D gene is named only where the DNA matches it firmly.

v_gene,d_gene,j_gene,CDR3aa
TRBV6-1,.,TRBJ1-6,CASSELIDSAPLHF
TRBV6-5,TRBD2,TRBJ2-2,CASSRLAGRTGELFF
TRBV12-3/TRBV12-4,.,TRBJ2-7,CASSLGSEQYF
TRBV30,.,TRBJ2-7,CAWGRAEGEQYF
TRBV9,.,TRBJ1-2,CASSAISTVLYGYTF
TRBV30,TRBD1,TRBJ2-7,CAWSVVGTGADEQYF
TRBV3-1/TRBV3-2,.,TRBJ2-3,CASSPSHGVDTQYF
TRBV3-1/TRBV3-2,TRBD2,TRBJ2-2,CASSQAGLAAPRGELFF
TRBV6-4,.,TRBJ2-7,CASRVPGVHEQYF
TRBV10-3,.,TRBJ2-3,CAIRTGRTDTQYF
TRBV29-1,.,TRBJ2-5,CSVERETQYF
TRBV30,TRBD1,TRBJ1-2,CAWKRPGQAPYGYTF
TRBV7-9,.,TRBJ1-3,CASSLELSLLNF
TRBV30,.,TRBJ2-1,CAWSSGFRMHEQFF
TRBV9,.,TRBJ2-3,CASSVGGAGTTDTQYF
TRBV19,TRBD1,TRBJ2-1,CASSAGQGWSEQFF
TRBV28,TRBD1,TRBJ1-3,CASRSPGTGAGNTIYF